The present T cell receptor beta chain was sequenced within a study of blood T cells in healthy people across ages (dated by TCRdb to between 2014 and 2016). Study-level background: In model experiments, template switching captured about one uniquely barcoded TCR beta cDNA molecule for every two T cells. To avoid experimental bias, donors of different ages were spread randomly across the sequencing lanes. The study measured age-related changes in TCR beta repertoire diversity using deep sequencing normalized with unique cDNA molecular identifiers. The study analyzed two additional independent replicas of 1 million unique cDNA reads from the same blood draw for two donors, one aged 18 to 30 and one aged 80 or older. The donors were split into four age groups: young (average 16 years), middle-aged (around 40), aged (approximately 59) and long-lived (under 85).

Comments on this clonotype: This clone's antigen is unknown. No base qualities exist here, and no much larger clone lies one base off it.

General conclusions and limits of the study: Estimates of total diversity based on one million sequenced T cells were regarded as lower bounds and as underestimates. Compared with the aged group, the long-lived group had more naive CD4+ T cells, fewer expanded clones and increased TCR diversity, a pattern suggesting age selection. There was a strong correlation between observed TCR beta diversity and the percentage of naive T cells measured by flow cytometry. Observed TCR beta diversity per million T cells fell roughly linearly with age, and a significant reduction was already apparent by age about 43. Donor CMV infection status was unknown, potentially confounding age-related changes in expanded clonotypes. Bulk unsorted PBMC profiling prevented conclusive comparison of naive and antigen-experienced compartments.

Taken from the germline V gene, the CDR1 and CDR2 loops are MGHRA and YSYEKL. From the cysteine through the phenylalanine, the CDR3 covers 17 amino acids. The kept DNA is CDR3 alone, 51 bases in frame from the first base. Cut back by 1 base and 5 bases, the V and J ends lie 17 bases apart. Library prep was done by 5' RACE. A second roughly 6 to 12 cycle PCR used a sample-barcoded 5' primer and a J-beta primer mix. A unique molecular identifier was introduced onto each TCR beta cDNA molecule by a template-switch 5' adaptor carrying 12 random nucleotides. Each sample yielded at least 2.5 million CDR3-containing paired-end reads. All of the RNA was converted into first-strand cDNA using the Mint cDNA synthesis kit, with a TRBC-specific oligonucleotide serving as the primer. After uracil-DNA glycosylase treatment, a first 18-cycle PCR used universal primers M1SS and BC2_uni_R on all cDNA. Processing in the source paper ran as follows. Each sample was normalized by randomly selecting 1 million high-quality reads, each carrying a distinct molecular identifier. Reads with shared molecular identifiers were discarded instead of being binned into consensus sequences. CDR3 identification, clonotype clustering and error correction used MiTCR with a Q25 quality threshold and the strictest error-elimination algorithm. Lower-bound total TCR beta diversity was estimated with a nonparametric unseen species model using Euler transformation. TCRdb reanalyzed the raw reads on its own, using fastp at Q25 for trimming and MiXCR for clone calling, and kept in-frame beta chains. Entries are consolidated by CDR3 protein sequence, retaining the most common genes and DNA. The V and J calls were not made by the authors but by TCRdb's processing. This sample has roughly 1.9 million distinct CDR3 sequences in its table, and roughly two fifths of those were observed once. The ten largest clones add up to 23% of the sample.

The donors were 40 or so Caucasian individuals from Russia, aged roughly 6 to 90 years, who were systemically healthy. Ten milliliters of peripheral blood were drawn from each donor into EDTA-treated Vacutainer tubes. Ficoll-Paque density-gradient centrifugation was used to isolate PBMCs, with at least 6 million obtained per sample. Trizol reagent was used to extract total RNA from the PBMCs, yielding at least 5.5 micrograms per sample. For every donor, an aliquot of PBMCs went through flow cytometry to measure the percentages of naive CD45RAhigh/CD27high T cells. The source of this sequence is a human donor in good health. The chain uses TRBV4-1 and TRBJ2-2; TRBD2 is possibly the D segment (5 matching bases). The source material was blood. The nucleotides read TGCGCCAGCAGCCAAGCGCGACTACAATCGGGGACCGGGGAGCTGTTTTTT. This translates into CASSQARLQSGTGELFF.